This T cell receptor beta chain was captured by sequencing in a study of shared clonotypes between healthy human individuals. Regarding the study as a whole: Exclusively blood specimens were collected; tissue repertoires likely differ.

Trimming pared 0 bases from V and 1 base from J, leaving 7 bases between. CDR1 is SGHRS and CDR2 is YFSETQ in the germline V gene. This CDR3 has 15 amino acids. The table came from immunoSEQ multiplex PCR; TCRdb's copy has only in-frame clones and leaves some out. This repertoire shows some 1.5 million clones, about 96% found once; its top ten account for approximately 1%. As concerns this clone: Its antigen remains unknown.

Sequenced input: naive CD4+ T cells sorted from blood. Sample subset: CD45RA+ positively selected. This rearrangement joins TRBV5-1 to TRBJ2-2; no clear D. This TCR derives from a young man in good health. DNA of the CDR3: TGCGCCAGCAGCTTGGCCGTCAGGAACACCGGGGAGCTGTTTTTT. Protein: CASSLAVRNTGELFF.